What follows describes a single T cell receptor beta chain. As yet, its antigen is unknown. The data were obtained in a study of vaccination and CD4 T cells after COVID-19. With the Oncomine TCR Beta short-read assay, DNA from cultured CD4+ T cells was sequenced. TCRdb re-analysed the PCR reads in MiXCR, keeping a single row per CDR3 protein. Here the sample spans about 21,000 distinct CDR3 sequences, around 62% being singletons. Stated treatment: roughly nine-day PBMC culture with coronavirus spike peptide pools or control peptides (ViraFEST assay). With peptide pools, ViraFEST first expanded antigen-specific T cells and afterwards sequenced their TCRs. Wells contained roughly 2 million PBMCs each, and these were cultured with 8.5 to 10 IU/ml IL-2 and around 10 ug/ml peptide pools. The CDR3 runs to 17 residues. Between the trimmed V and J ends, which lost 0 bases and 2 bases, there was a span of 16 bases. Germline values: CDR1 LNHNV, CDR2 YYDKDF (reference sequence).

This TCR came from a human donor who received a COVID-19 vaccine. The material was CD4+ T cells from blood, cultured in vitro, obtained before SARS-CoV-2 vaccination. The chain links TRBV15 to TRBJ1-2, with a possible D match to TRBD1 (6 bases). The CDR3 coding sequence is TGTGCCACCAGCAGAGATGGTAGGCGGGGGCCCAACTATGGCTACACCTTC. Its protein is CATSRDGRRGPNYGYTF. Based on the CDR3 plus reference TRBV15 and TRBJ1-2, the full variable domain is DAMVIQNPRYQVTQFGKPVTLSCSQTLNHNVMYWYQQKSSQAPKLLFHYYDKDFNNEADTPDNFQSRRPNTSFCFLDIRSPGLGDTAMYLCATSRDGRRGPNYGYTFGSGTRLTVV.